These 21 T cell receptor beta chains share one sample of origin, sequenced in a study of cytomegalovirus exposure and HLA in healthy donors. The PCR used 60 Vbeta and 13 Jbeta primers. Sequencing was performed with immunoSEQ multiplex PCR; in TCRdb, only in-frame clones are kept and a portion is missing. This sample contains 74,000 or so clones. Material for sequencing was PBMCs. These receptors were collected from a woman in her sixties in good health and CMV-seronegative.

The chain uses TRBV28 and TRBJ2-1; TRBD2 aligns across 11 bases. V was pared by 3 bases and J by 9 bases, with 4 bases of the junction left unmatched. CDR1 and CDR2 from the germline V gene are MDHEN and SYDVKM. The CDR3 sequence is 14 residues long. CDR3 region: CASSFRLAGIEQFF. CDR3 DNA: TGTGCCAGCAGTTTCCGACTAGCGGGAATTGAGCAGTTCTTC.

The gene calls are TRBV9 and TRBJ1-5; a possible D gene is TRBD1 (6 bases). V shed 4 bases and J shed 6 bases, with 17 bases lying between them. There are 15 residues in the CDR3. The germline CDR1 and CDR2 sequences are SGDLS and YYNGEE. The CDR3 spells CASSLGGDYGQPQHF. The DNA for the CDR3 is TGTGCCAGCAGCCTAGGGGGGGATTATGGTCAGCCCCAGCATTTT.

Of note for this clone: One end of the junction is discordant with germline, which a read error may explain. The chain carries TRBV7-9 and TRBJ2-5; 8 positions agree with TRBD2. The CDR3 is made up of 17 amino acids. CDR1 is SEHNR, CDR2 FQNEAQ, per germline (reference sequence). The CDR3 loop reads CASSLASGPMQRETQYF. The CDR3 region has the DNA TGTGCCAGCAGCCTAGCTAGCGGGCCCATGCAGCGAGAGACCCAGTACTTC. The full variable domain, rest sourced from reference TRBV7-9 and TRBJ2-5, is DTGVSQNPRHKITKRGQNVTFRCDPISEHNRLYWYRQTLGQGPEFLTYFQNEAQLEKSRLLSDRFSAERPKGSFSTLEIQRTEQGDSAMYLCASSLASGPMQRETQYFGPGTRLLVL.

The rearrangement links TRBV19 to TRBJ2-1, with 10 positions matching TRBD2. The CDR3 is 13 amino acids. Germline CDR1 LNHDA, CDR2 SQIVND (reference sequence). The trim removed 5 bases at V and 10 bases at J, leaving 5 bases unmatched. In DNA, the CDR3 is TGTGCCAGTAGTGAGGGACTAGCGAGCGAGCAGTTCTTC. This codes for CASSEGLASEQFF.

The chain employs TRBV6-5 and TRBJ2-3; no firm D call. Germline CDR1 MNHEY, CDR2 SVGAGI. This CDR3 comprises 15 residues. V shed 7 bases and J shed 0 bases, with 14 bases lying between them. The CDR3 is CASTSVTGSTDTQYF. In DNA, the CDR3 is TGTGCCAGCACCTCGGTAACGGGTAGCACAGATACGCAGTATTTT.

The chain carries TRBV27 and TRBJ2-2, with TRBD2 matching over 8 bases. The CDR3 length is 15 residues. The germline CDR1 and CDR2 sequences are MNHEY and SMNVEV (reference sequence). J lost 3 bases, V lost 6 bases, and 6 bases had no gene match. The CDR3 region has the DNA TGTGCCAGCAGCCTGGGGCGGGGGGACACCGGGGAGCTGTTTTTT. This translates into CASSLGRGDTGELFF.

The chain has TRBV28 and TRBJ1-1; D perhaps matches TRBD1 (5 bases). V lost 6 bases, J lost 3 bases, and 17 bases lay in between. Germline V CDR1 and CDR2: MDHEN, SYDVKM. CDR3 size: 15 residues. The CDR3 sequence: CASSLDSLGYTEAFF. CDR3 sequence (DNA): TGTGCCAGCAGCCTTGACAGTTTAGGGTACACTGAAGCTTTCTTT.

V is TRBV5-1 and J is TRBJ2-5; D may be TRBD2 (5 bases). V was shortened by 0 bases and J by 4 bases, with 7 bases between the two germline ends. The CDR3 has 13 residues. CDR1 and CDR2 (germline): SGHRS, YFSETQ. Here the CDR3 reads CASSLGGLETQYF. The CDR3 nucleotides are TGCGCCAGCAGCTTGGGAGGGCTAGAGACCCAGTACTTC.

The genes are TRBV6-5 and TRBJ2-3; weak D call: TRBD1 (5 bases). CDR1 and CDR2 (germline): MNHEY, SVGAGI. The CDR3 loop spans 14 amino acids. V was shortened by 5 bases and J by 2 bases, with 11 bases between the two germline ends. The CDR3 region is CASSQQDATDTQYF. CDR3 coding DNA: TGTGCCAGCAGTCAACAGGACGCCACAGATACGCAGTATTTT.

The rearrangement uses TRBV4-2 and TRBJ2-2; 9 positions agree with TRBD2. Germline values: CDR1 LGHNA, CDR2 YNFKEQ. J lost 1 base, V lost 1 base, and 7 bases had no gene match. There are 18 residues in the CDR3. The CDR3 here is CASSQVISSGRNTGELFF. The CDR3 DNA reads as TGTGCCAGCAGCCAAGTTATTAGTAGCGGGAGGAACACCGGGGAGCTGTTTTTT.

The CDR3 region has the DNA TGTGCCAGCAGTGCTGAGGGGGCATATGGCTACACCTTC. Translated, it gives CASSAEGAYGYTF. The chain carries TRBV27 and TRBJ1-2; 7 bases align to TRBD1. Germline V gene data show CDR1 as MNHEY and CDR2 as SMNVEV (reference sequence). Unmatched junction bases numbered 5, after V lost 5 bases and J lost 5 bases. This CDR3 has 13 amino acids.

This chain joins TRBV10-3 and TRBJ2-5; 8 bases are shared with TRBD2. The CDR3 contains 15 residues. CDR1 and CDR2 (germline): ENHRY, SYGVKD. V trimming: 0 bases; J trimming: 6 bases; junction bases outside the gene matches: 6. The CDR3 region is CAISESRGGSQTQYF. The CDR3 DNA follows: TGTGCCATCAGTGAGTCCCGGGGGGGGAGTCAGACCCAGTACTTC.

The J gene is TRBJ1-2, the V gene TRBV18; D gene ambiguous. The germline V and J ends were trimmed by 0 bases and 2 bases, with 10 bases remaining between them. This CDR3 comprises 15 residues. CDR1 KGHSH and CDR2 LQKENI come from the germline V gene. This CDR3 reads CASSPPGQPNYGYTF. CDR3 sequence (DNA): TGTGCCAGCTCACCACCGGGCCAGCCAAACTATGGCTACACCTTC.

The rearrangement links TRBV6-1 to TRBJ2-1; D unclear. Trimming left V 2 bases short and J 5 bases short, with 10 bases between. CDR3 length: 14 residues. Germline loops: CDR1 MNHNS, CDR2 SASEGT. CDR3 residues: CASSEFLANNEQFF. The DNA of the CDR3 is TGTGCCAGCAGTGAATTTCTCGCTAACAATGAGCAGTTCTTC.

The chain links TRBV28 to TRBJ1-5; 9 bases fit TRBD1. This CDR3 spans 14 amino acids. Germline CDR1 MDHEN, CDR2 SYDVKM. The V segment lost 6 bases and the J segment 5 bases; nucleotides outside the gene matches: 5. This chain's CDR3 is CASSGDRVDQPQHF. The CDR3 nucleotides are TGTGCCAGCAGCGGGGACAGGGTAGATCAGCCCCAGCATTTT.

This chain connects TRBV14 to TRBJ2-5; a weak D match, TRBD1 (6 bases). Gene TRBJ2-7 matches the end of the DNA better, so the J call may be wrong. Germline lookup yields CDR1 SGHDN and CDR2 FVKESK. This CDR3 contains 14 residues. CDR3 amino acids: CASSYRDWAYEQYF. CDR3 nucleotides: TGTGCCAGCAGCTACAGGGATTGGGCCTACGAGCAGTACTTC.

J is TRBJ2-7 and V is TRBV7-2, with D perhaps matching TRBD1 (6 bases). V gave up 2 bases and J gave up 1 base, with 12 bases separating them. The CDR3 is 15 amino acids. Germline CDR1 and CDR2: SGHTA and FQGNSA. The CDR3 coding sequence is TGTGCCAGCAGCTTATTTGGGGGCCCTTCCTACGAGCAGTACTTC. Encoded protein: CASSLFGGPSYEQYF.

The genes are TRBV18 and TRBJ2-6; D possibly corresponds to TRBD1 (6 bases). The CDR3 spans 15 residues. Looked up from germline, CDR1 is KGHSH and CDR2 is LQKENI. Trimming shortened V by 4 bases and J by 1 base, and 8 bases separated the two germline ends. CDR3 loop: CASSQDRSGANVLTF. CDR3 DNA sequence: TGTGCCAGCTCACAAGACAGGTCTGGGGCCAACGTCCTGACTTTC. Looking up the rest from reference TRBV18 and TRBJ2-6 gives the full variable domain: NAGVMQNPRHLVRRRGQEARLRCSPMKGHSHVYWYRQLPEEGLKFMVYLQKENIIDESGMPKERFSAEFPKEGPSILRIQQVVRGDSAAYFCASSQDRSGANVLTFGAGSRLTVL.

The chain uses TRBV28 and TRBJ2-7; TRBD2 aligns across 8 bases. The CDR3 spans 16 residues. Germline V gene data show CDR1 as MDHEN and CDR2 as SYDVKM. Germline trimming cut 4 bases from V and 5 bases from J; bases unmatched to any gene: 13. The CDR3 nucleotides are TGTGCCAGCAGTTCCGGGACGGGGGGGGAGGGACACGAGCAGTACTTC. The encoded protein is CASSSGTGGEGHEQYF.

The V gene is TRBV11-2, the J gene TRBJ2-1; 14 bases are shared with TRBD2. J was trimmed by 7 bases and V by 4 bases; bases with no gene match: 15. This CDR3 is 19 amino acids long. Looked up from germline, CDR1 is SGHAT and CDR2 is FQNNGV. The CDR3, as DNA: TGTGCCAGCAGCTCGAGACCGCCCGGGGGACTAGCGGGAGTAAATGAGCAGTTCTTC. Its translation is CASSSRPPGGLAGVNEQFF.

This sequence joins TRBV4-3 and TRBJ2-2; D may be TRBD2 (5 bases). Germline-derived CDR1 and CDR2 are LGHNA and YSLEER. The CDR3 consists of 15 residues. V dropped 0 bases and J dropped 4 bases, with 9 bases sitting between them. The CDR3, as DNA: TGCGCCAGCAGCCAAGAAACTAGTCGCACCGGGGAGCTGTTTTTT. Translating gives CASSQETSRTGELFF.